This T cell receptor (beta chain) was sequenced in a study of blood T cells in healthy people across ages. The V end lost 1 base, the J end lost 0 bases, and 13 bases lay between the germline ends. Germline CDR1 and CDR2: LGHNA and YNFKEQ. The CDR3 is 16 residues long. Then a second PCR, running about 6 to 11 cycles, was carried out with a sample-barcoded 5' primer and a J-beta primer mix. TCRdb re-called the 5' RACE reads with MiXCR, one entry per CDR3 protein. In the table there are about 400,000 distinct CDR3 sequences, roughly half of which are singletons. This clonotype was seen many times. This rearrangement joins TRBV4-2 to TRBJ2-7, with TRBD2 as a possible D gene (6 bases). Sequences were obtained from blood. This receptor was obtained from a man in his 60s in good health. CDR3 loop: CASSQAGGGYSYEQYF. The CDR3 DNA is TGTGCCAGCAGCCAAGCCGGTGGAGGGTACTCCTACGAGCAGTACTTC.